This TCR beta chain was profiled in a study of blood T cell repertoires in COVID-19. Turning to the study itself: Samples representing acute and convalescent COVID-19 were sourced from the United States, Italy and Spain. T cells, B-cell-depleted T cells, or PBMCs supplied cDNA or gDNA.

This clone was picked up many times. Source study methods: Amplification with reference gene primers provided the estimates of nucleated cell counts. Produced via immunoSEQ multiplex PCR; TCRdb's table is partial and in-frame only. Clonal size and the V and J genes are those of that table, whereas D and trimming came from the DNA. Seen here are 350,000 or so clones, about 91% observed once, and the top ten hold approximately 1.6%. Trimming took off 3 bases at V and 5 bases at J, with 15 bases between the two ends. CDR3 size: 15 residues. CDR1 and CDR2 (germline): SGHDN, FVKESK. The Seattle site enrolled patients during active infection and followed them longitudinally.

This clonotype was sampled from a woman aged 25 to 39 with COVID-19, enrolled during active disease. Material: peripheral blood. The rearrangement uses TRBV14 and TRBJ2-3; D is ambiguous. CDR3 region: CASSHSMRRRDTQYF. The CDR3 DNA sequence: TGTGCCAGCAGCCACTCCATGAGACGGAGAGATACGCAGTATTTT.